Sequencing of this T cell receptor (beta chain) was carried out in a study of early T cells in non-severe SARS-CoV-2 infection. Trimming took 6 bases from V and 4 from J; bases not matched to a gene: 23. The CDR3 is 21 residues long. Germline loops: CDR1 MNHEY, CDR2 SVGEGT. One entry per CDR3 protein, called by TCRdb with MiXCR from the 5' RACE reads. The table includes about 64,000 distinct CDR3 sequences, 7% to 10% detected once. This clonotype originated in an adult who was a healthcare worker with PCR-confirmed SARS-CoV-2 infection or an uninfected control (not recorded which). Sequenced here: whole blood, sampled at baseline. The chain employs TRBV6-2 or TRBV6-3 and TRBJ2-1; 11 positions agree with TRBD2. CDR3 sequence (DNA): TGTGCCAGCAGATCATCAACCACTAGCGGGAGATCTGAAAGCACTTACAATGAGCAGTTCTTC. Translation: CASRSSTTSGRSESTYNEQFF.